The sequence of this TCR beta chain was determined in a study of beta chain features in type 1 diabetes. Study-wide results and caveats: All four CD4+ subsets from Type 1 diabetes patients carried moderately but significantly shorter TCRB CDR3s.

Reverse transcribing all isolated RNA meant expressed TCRB transcripts were sequenced. Assay: immunoSEQ multiplex PCR; the TCRdb copy retains only in-frame clones and omits some. The sample lists approximately 170,000 clones, roughly 60% occurring once. The authors took one heparinised blood draw, averaging approximately 110 mL, from each donor. Concerning this clone itself: Its target is unknown.

Germline-derived CDR1 and CDR2 are SGDLS and YYNGEE. The CDR3 extends over 13 amino acids. V lost 0 bases to trimming and J lost 6 bases, with 6 bases between them. This clonotype was sampled from a man between 25 and 39 years old with type 1 diabetes. Material for sequencing was naive CD4+ T cells from blood. The chain carries TRBV9 and TRBJ1-4, with D unresolved. The CDR3 reads CASSVAPDEKLFF. The CDR3 bases are TGTGCCAGCAGCGTAGCCCCAGATGAAAAACTGTTTTTT.